The rows below give T cell receptor beta chains drawn from one sample of a study of CD8 T cells in Susac syndrome. MiXCR was run by TCRdb on the immunoSEQ multiplex PCR reads, yielding one entry per CDR3 protein. The sample yields a few hundred thousand distinct CDR3 sequences, 95% seen once. The source material was CD4+ T cells from PBMCs. The receptors stem from a human donor with multiple sclerosis. The CDR3 runs from the conserved cysteine through the conserved F or W. The order of the fields is clone size, V gene, D gene, J gene, CDR3 DNA, CDR3 protein. The D gene is left open where the match is weak. Not every row has a clone size; where given, it reads once, few, many or a size class.

NA	TRBV5-6	TRBD2	TRBJ2-1	TGTGCCAGCAGCGGAATGGGACTAGCGGAAAACAATGAGCAGTTCTTC	CASSGMGLAENNEQFF
few	TRBV29-1	NA	TRBJ2-7	TGCAGCGCCGTGGGACGGCTCAGCTCCTACGAGCAGTACTTC	CSAVGRLSSYEQYF
NA	TRBV18	TRBD2	TRBJ2-7	TGTGCCAGCTCACCTCTCCGGACTAGCGGGGGGTCCTACGAGCAGTACTTC	CASSPLRTSGGSYEQYF
NA	TRBV15	TRBD2	TRBJ2-1	TGTGCCACCAGCTCCCGGGGGGGCCTACTCAATGAGCAGTTCTTC	CATSSRGGLLNEQFF
once	TRBV19	NA	TRBJ2-1	TGTGCCAGTAGTATTGACAATGAGCAGTTCTTC	CASSIDNEQFF
NA	TRBV3-1	NA	TRBJ2-5	TGTGCCAGCAGCCAAGTCCCCTGGGTTGGGACCCAGTACTTC	CASSQVPWVGTQYF
NA	TRBV6-1	NA	TRBJ2-7	TGTGCCAGCAGTGAGTATACAGGGATCGTTCGGTCCTACGAGCAGTACTTC	CASSEYTGIVRSYEQYF
NA	TRBV28	NA	TRBJ1-5	TGTGCCAGCAGTTCCAGGGGTCAGCCCCAGCATTTT	CASSSRGQPQHF
NA	TRBV25-1	NA	TRBJ2-1	TGTGCCAGCAGTGAACCGGGGCCCTTAACCAATGAGCAGTTCTTC	CASSEPGPLTNEQFF
NA	TRBV28	NA	TRBJ1-1	TGTGCCAGCAGCGGAGAGGTTGAAGCTTTCTTT	CASSGEVEAFF
NA	TRBV12-3/TRBV12-4	NA	TRBJ2-1	TGTGCCAGCAGTTTTGACCGAGAGCAGTTCTTC	CASSFDREQFF
NA	TRBV20-1	NA	TRBJ2-3	TGCAGTGCTGCCGGGCATCATAGCGGCACAGATACGCAGTATTTT	CSAAGHHSGTDTQYF
once	TRBV27	NA	TRBJ2-7	TGTGCCAGCAGTTTACAGGGGAAGACCTACGAGCAGTACTTC	CASSLQGKTYEQYF
NA	TRBV29-1	NA	TRBJ2-5	TGCAGCGTTGTTCAGGAGACCCAGTACTTC	CSVVQETQYF
NA	TRBV14	NA	TRBJ1-2	TGTGCCAGCAGCCAAGTCCTCGGTGGCAGCGGGGGCTACACCTTC	CASSQVLGGSGGYTF
NA	TRBV14	TRBD1	TRBJ2-5	TGTGCCAGCAGCCAAGACTTCGGACAGGGACATAAGTGGACCCAGTACTTC	CASSQDFGQGHKWTQYF
NA	TRBV20-1	TRBD1	TRBJ2-7	TGCAGTGCTAGAGATAGACAGGGGGTCTACGAGCAGTACTTC	CSARDRQGVYEQYF
once	TRBV12-3/TRBV12-4	NA	TRBJ2-1	TGTGCCAGCAGCCCCGGGACCGAGCAGTTCTTC	CASSPGTEQFF
NA	TRBV10-3	TRBD1	TRBJ2-7	TGTGCCATCAGCGGTGGACAGGGGGCGGTCAACGAGCAGTACTTC	CAISGGQGAVNEQYF
NA	TRBV20-1	NA	TRBJ1-2	TGCAGTGCTAGAGAAACCACTTCCTTCTATGGCTACACCTTC	CSARETTSFYGYTF
NA	TRBV2	NA	TRBJ1-6	TGTGCCAGCAGCGACGATGGGTCACCCCTCCACTTT	CASSDDGSPLHF
once	TRBV3-1	NA	TRBJ2-7	TGTGCCAGCAGCCATTTGGGGACGCAGTACTTC	CASSHLGTQYF
NA	TRBV29-1	TRBD1	TRBJ2-4	TGCAGCGTGGGGACAGGGGGCCGTACGGACATTCAGTACTTC	CSVGTGGRTDIQYF
NA	TRBV28	TRBD1	TRBJ2-3	TGTGCCAGCAGTCTTAGACAGGGGGATACGCAGTATTTT	CASSLRQGDTQYF
once	TRBV11-1	TRBD1	TRBJ1-2	TGTGCCAGCAGCTTAGTACCCCCCCCGACAGGGGATGGCTACACCTTC	CASSLVPPPTGDGYTF
few	TRBV12-3/TRBV12-4	NA	TRBJ1-5	TGTGCCAGCAGTTCAGACAGAAATCAGCCCCAGCATTTT	CASSSDRNQPQHF
NA	TRBV27	TRBD2	TRBJ2-7	TGTGCCAGCAGCCGCTTTCTAGGACTAGCCCTAGGGGACGAGCAGTACTTC	CASSRFLGLALGDEQYF
NA	TRBV3-1	NA	TRBJ1-1	TGTGCCAGCAGCCAAAAAGTGAACACTGAAGCTTTCTTT	CASSQKVNTEAFF
NA	TRBV18	NA	TRBJ2-4	TGTGCCAGCTCACCGACCCCCGCCGTTGGAAACATTCAGTACTTC	CASSPTPAVGNIQYF
NA	TRBV5-5	NA	TRBJ2-1	TGTGCCAGCAGCTTGTGGCGGGATGAGCAGTTCTTC	CASSLWRDEQFF
NA	TRBV28	TRBD2	TRBJ2-1	TGTGCCAGCAGCCGACTAGCAGACCACAATGAGCAGTTCTTC	CASSRLADHNEQFF
NA	TRBV30	TRBD1	TRBJ2-4	TGTGCCTGGAGTGAGGGACAGGGGCGAAACATTCAGTACTTC	CAWSEGQGRNIQYF
NA	TRBV19	TRBD1	TRBJ1-5	TGTGCCAGTAGTAACCGACAGGGAGCCCAGCCCCAGCATTTT	CASSNRQGAQPQHF
NA	TRBV5-1	NA	TRBJ1-2	TGCGCCAGCAGCCCGGACATCTCTAACTATGGCTACACCTTC	CASSPDISNYGYTF
NA	TRBV20-1	TRBD2	TRBJ2-7	TGCAGTGCTAGGTTAGCGGGGAGCTACGAGCAGTACTTC	CSARLAGSYEQYF
NA	TRBV12-3/TRBV12-4	NA	TRBJ2-4	TGTGCCAGCAGTTTGAGGACAGGGCCGGGGGGCAAAAACATTCAGTACTTC	CASSLRTGPGGKNIQYF
NA	TRBV29-1	NA	TRBJ2-6	TGCAGCGTTGACATCTCTGGGGCCAACGTCCTGACTTTC	CSVDISGANVLTF
NA	TRBV19	NA	TRBJ1-1	TGTGCCAGTAGCGAGGCAGTGAACACTGAAGCTTTCTTT	CASSEAVNTEAFF
NA	TRBV30	NA	TRBJ1-3	TGTGCCTGGAGTGCTACAGGGTTCGGAAACACCATATATTTT	CAWSATGFGNTIYF
NA	TRBV14	TRBD2	TRBJ2-1	TGTGCCAGCAGTGGGCTAGCGGCAAACTACAATGAGCAGTTCTTC	CASSGLAANYNEQFF
once	TRBV19	NA	TRBJ2-6	TGTGCCAGTAGTACAACCAGACCGACAGGTTTCTCTGGGGCCAACGTCCTGACTTTC	CASSTTRPTGFSGANVLTF
NA	TRBV7-2	NA	TRBJ2-2	TGTGCCAGCAGCTTTCAGGGTGACGCCGGGGAGCTGTTTTTT	CASSFQGDAGELFF
NA	TRBV3-1	NA	TRBJ2-1	TGTGCCAGCAGCCTCGTGACAGGAAGCCAGCAGTTCTTC	CASSLVTGSQQFF
NA	TRBV29-1	NA	TRBJ2-7	TGCAGCGTTGCGGTCAGTTCTAGGTGGGAGCAGTACTTC	CSVAVSSRWEQYF
NA	TRBV30	NA	TRBJ2-5	TGTGCCTGGAATATAGGGGGAGGAGGATCGGAGACCCAGTACTTC	CAWNIGGGGSETQYF
NA	TRBV18	TRBD2	TRBJ2-7	TGTGCCAGCTCACCCCAAGGACAGGGTACTAGCGGGAGAAGGACCTACGAGCAGTACTTC	CASSPQGQGTSGRRTYEQYF
once	TRBV3-1	NA	TRBJ2-5	TGTGCCAGCAGCCAAAACTTCGGGACCCAGTACTTC	CASSQNFGTQYF
NA	TRBV20-1	TRBD2	TRBJ2-5	TGCAGTGCTAGGAATAGCGGGAGGGCGGAAGAGACCCAGTACTTC	CSARNSGRAEETQYF
NA	TRBV9	TRBD2	TRBJ2-2	TGTGCCAGCAGCGCTCCTCTAGCGGGAGACACCGGGGAGCTGTTTTTT	CASSAPLAGDTGELFF
NA	TRBV30	NA	TRBJ1-3	TGTGCCTCCGGTGGACCCTCCTCTGGAAACACCATATATTTT	CASGGPSSGNTIYF
NA	TRBV5-1	NA	TRBJ2-7	TGCGCCAGCAGCCCCGGACTGACCTACGAGCAGTACTTC	CASSPGLTYEQYF
NA	TRBV20-1	NA	TRBJ1-1	TGCAGTGCCCTCGTCGGGTACCAAGCTTTCTTT	CSALVGYQAFF
NA	TRBV6-1	NA	TRBJ1-1	TGTGCCAGCATGTATGTGAACACTGAAGCTTTCTTT	CASMYVNTEAFF
NA	TRBV25-1	NA	TRBJ1-1	TGTGCCAGCAGTGGCATCCGGGAAGCTTTCTTT	CASSGIREAFF
NA	TRBV2	NA	TRBJ2-5	TGTGCCAGCAGCACAAGCGGAACCCAGTACTTC	CASSTSGTQYF
NA	TRBV12-3/TRBV12-4	TRBD2	TRBJ2-7	TGTGCCAGCAGTTTAATCGGGGGGGCGGGCGAGCAGTACTTC	CASSLIGGAGEQYF
NA	TRBV5-1	NA	TRBJ1-2	TGCGCCAGCACTCAATCCACCGCCTCCTATGGCTACACCTTC	CASTQSTASYGYTF